This TCR beta chain was identified during a study of chemoradiotherapy in HPV16-positive cancers. The wider study: Candidate HPV-specific clones and shared TCR motifs came from a couple of HPV16-positive patients.

Sequencing used immunoSEQ multiplex PCR; TCRdb keeps in-frame clones, though not all of them. Here the sample spans around 30,000 clones, around 92% being singletons. Overall study results and limits: Only a couple of HPV16-positive patients supplied the functional HPV-specificity definition.

The CDR3 length is 14 residues. Germline V gene lookup returns CDR1 MGHRA and CDR2 YSYEKL. The ends lost 2 bases at V and 2 bases at J; junction bases unmatched: 2. A word on this clone: The antigen is undetermined.

The starting material was blood, obtained from a patient who underwent chemoradiotherapy. V and J are TRBV4-1 and TRBJ2-5; TRBD1 aligns across 7 bases. This TCR came from a human donor with HPV-associated anogenital cancer. The CDR3 loop reads CASSQPGQQETQYF. Here the CDR3 DNA reads TGCGCCAGCAGCCAACCGGGACAGCAAGAGACCCAGTACTTC.